These 8 T cell receptor beta chains originate from one sample sequenced in a study of blood T cell repertoires in COVID-19. TCRdb's table, derived via immunoSEQ multiplex PCR, lists solely in-frame clones and lacks some. The data show about 34,000 clones, with around 80% seen just once and over 12% held by the top ten. The sequenced material came from peripheral blood. These receptors were obtained from a man aged 80 or over with active or convalescent COVID-19.

The count of this clone is one. The gene calls are TRBV7-9 and TRBJ2-5; 12 nucleotides line up with TRBD2. The V gene end was trimmed by 3 bases and the J gene end by 0 bases; junction bases not matched to a gene: 5. Germline V lookup: CDR1 SEHNR, CDR2 FQNEAQ (reference sequence). The CDR3 extends over 17 amino acids. The CDR3 DNA follows: TGTGCCAGCAGCTTCGGACTAGCGGGATTGTACCAAGAGACCCAGTACTTC. Its translation: CASSFGLAGLYQETQYF.

The chain has TRBV2 and TRBJ1-1; weak D call: TRBD1 (5 bases). The CDR3 contains 14 residues. Trimming pared 2 bases from V and 7 bases from J, leaving 14 bases between. CDR1 is SNHLY and CDR2 is FYNNEI in the germline V gene. CDR3 coding DNA: TGTGCCAGCAGTGAATGGGGCAGGGATGGTGAAGCTTTCTTT. It is translated as CASSEWGRDGEAFF.

The genes are TRBV11-2 and TRBJ2-4; tentative D call: TRBD2 (6 bases). In germline, CDR1 is SGHAT, CDR2 FQNNGV. V dropped 4 bases and J dropped 0 bases, with 22 bases sitting between them. CDR3 length: 19 amino acids. CDR3 nucleotides: TGTGCCAGCAGCTCGATAAGACTAGGTGGTAGGTTAGCCAAAAACATTCAGTACTTC. Its protein product is CASSSIRLGGRLAKNIQYF.

This chain joins TRBV29-1 and TRBJ2-3; 9 nucleotides match TRBD2. Losses at the gene ends were 4 bases for V and 7 bases for J; bases not matched to a gene: 3. This CDR3 spans 12 amino acids. Germline CDR1 reads SQVTM; CDR2 reads ANQGSEA. DNA for the CDR3: TGCAGCGTTGGGGCGGGAGGGAATACGCAGTATTTT. Residues: CSVGAGGNTQYF.

This clone occurred once. The chain has TRBV6-2 or TRBV6-3 and TRBJ2-3, with 10 bases aligning to TRBD2. The CDR3 extends over 17 amino acids. The ends lost 2 bases at V and 0 bases at J; junction bases unmatched: 5. CDR1 is MNHEY and CDR2 is SVGEGT in the germline V gene. CDR3 loop: CASSYRTSGTSTDTQYF. Here the CDR3 DNA reads TGTGCCAGCAGTTACAGGACTAGCGGAACTAGCACAGATACGCAGTATTTT.

This chain connects TRBV10-3 to TRBJ2-1; tentative D call: TRBD1 (5 bases). Germline lookup yields CDR1 ENHRY and CDR2 SYGVKD. V lost 2 bases and J 4 bases, leaving 9 bases between the germline ends. This CDR3 region has 14 residues. This CDR3 reads CAISEPYRYNEQFF. The CDR3 nucleotides read TGTGCCATCAGTGAGCCGTACAGGTACAATGAGCAGTTCTTC.

In this sample, this clone turned up a few times. The genes are TRBV7-9 and TRBJ1-1; tentatively, D is TRBD1 (5 bases). Germline lookup yields CDR1 SEHNR and CDR2 FQNEAQ (reference sequence). The CDR3 loop spans 13 amino acids. Trimming pared 1 base from V and 4 bases from J, leaving 7 bases between. The CDR3, as DNA: TGTGCCAGCAGCTTAGGACAGACCACTGAAGCTTTCTTT. Amino acid sequence: CASSLGQTTEAFF.

This clone has a handful of counts. This chain joins TRBV3-1 (or the pseudogene TRBV3-2) and TRBJ2-7, with 8 bases fitting TRBD2. The ends lost 1 base at V and 9 bases at J; junction bases unmatched: 11. CDR1 is LGHDT, CDR2 YNNKEL, per germline (reference sequence). The CDR3 runs 15 residues. The CDR3 bases are TGTGCCAGCAGCCAAGGGGACGGGAGGGCCGGAGGGCAGTACTTC. This translates into CASSQGDGRAGGQYF.